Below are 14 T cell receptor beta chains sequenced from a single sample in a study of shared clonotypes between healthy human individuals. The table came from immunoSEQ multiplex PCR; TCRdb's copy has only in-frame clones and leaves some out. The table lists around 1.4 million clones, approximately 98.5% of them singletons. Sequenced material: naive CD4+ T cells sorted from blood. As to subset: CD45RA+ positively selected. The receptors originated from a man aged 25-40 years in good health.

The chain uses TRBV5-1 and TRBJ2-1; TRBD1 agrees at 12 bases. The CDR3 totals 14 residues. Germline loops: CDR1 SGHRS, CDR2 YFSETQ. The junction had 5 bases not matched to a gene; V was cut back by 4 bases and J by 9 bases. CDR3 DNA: TGCGCCAGCAGCCGGGACAGGGGGCTTAGTGAGCAGTTCTTC. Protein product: CASSRDRGLSEQFF.

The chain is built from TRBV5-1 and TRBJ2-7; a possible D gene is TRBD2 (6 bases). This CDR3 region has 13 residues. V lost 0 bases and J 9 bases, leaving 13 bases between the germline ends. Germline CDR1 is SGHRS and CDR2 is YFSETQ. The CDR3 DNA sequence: TGCGCCAGCAGCTTGGCGGGACTTTCCGCGCAGTACTTC. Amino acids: CASSLAGLSAQYF.

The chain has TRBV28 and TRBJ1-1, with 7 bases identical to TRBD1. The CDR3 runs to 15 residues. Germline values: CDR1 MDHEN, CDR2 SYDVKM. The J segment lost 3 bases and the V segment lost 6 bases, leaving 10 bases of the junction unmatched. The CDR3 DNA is TGTGCCAGCAGACCTCTCAGACAGGGCGACACTGAAGCTTTCTTT. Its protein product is CASRPLRQGDTEAFF.

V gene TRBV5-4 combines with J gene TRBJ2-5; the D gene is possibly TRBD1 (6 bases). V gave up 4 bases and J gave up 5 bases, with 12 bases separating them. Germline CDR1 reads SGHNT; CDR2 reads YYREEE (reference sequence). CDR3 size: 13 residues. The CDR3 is CASSQGQSETQYF. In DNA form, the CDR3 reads TGTGCCAGCAGCCAAGGACAGTCGGAGACCCAGTACTTC. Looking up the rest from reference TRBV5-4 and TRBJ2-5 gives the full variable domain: ETGVTQSPTHLIKTRGQQVTLRCSSQSGHNTVSWYQQALGQGPQFIFQYYREEENGRGNFPPRFSGLQFPNYSSELNVNALELDDSALYLCASSQGQSETQYFGPGTRLLVL.

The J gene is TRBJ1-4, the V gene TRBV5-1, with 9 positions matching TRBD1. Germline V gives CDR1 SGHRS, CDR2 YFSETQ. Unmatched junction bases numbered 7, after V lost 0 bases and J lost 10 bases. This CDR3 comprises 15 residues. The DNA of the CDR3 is TGCGCCAGCAGCTTGGATGGACAGGGGTTCGTAAAACTGTTTTTT. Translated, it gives CASSLDGQGFVKLFF.

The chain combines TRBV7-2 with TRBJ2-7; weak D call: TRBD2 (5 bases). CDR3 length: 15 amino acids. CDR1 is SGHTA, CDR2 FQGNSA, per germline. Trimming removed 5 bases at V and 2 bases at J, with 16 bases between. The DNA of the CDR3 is TGTGCCAGCAGCCCACGCGGCGGGTTAACCTACGAGCAGTACTTC. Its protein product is CASSPRGGLTYEQYF.

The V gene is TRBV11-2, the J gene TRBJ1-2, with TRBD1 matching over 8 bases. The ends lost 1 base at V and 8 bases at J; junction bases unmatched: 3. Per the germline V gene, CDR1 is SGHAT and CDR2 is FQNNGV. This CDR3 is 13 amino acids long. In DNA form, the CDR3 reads TGTGCCAGCAGCTTAGTGACAGGGGAGGGCTACACCTTC. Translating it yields CASSLVTGEGYTF.

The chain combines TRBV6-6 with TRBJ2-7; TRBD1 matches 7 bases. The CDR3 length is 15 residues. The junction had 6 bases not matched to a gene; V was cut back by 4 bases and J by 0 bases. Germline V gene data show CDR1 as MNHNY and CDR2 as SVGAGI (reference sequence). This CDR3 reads CASSFSGQASYEQYF. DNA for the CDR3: TGTGCCAGCAGTTTCTCCGGACAGGCCTCCTACGAGCAGTACTTC.

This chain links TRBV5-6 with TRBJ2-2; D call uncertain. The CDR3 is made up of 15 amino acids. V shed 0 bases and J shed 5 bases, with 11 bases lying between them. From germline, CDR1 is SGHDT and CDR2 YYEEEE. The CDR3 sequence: CASSLVGDITGELFF. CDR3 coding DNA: TGTGCCAGCAGCTTGGTTGGAGACATAACCGGGGAGCTGTTTTTT.

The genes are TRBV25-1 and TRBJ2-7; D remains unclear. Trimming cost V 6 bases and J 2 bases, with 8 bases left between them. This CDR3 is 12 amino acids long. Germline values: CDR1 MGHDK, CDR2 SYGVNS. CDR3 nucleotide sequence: TGTGCCAGCAGCGAGGTTACCTACGAGCAGTACTTC. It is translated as CASSEVTYEQYF.

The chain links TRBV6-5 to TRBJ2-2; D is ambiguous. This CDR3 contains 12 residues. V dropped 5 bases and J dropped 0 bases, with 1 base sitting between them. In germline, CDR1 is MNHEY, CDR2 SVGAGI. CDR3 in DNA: TGTGCCAGCAGTCCGAACACCGGGGAGCTGTTTTTT. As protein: CASSPNTGELFF.

The CDR3 DNA sequence: TGTGCCAGCAGTAGCCCCATGATAGCCAAAAACATTCAGTACTTC. It encodes CASSSPMIAKNIQYF. The chain uses TRBV6-5 and TRBJ2-4; the D is unclear. V lost 5 bases, J lost 0 bases, and 11 bases lay in between. The germline CDR1 and CDR2 sequences are MNHEY and SVGAGI. The CDR3 is 15 amino acids.

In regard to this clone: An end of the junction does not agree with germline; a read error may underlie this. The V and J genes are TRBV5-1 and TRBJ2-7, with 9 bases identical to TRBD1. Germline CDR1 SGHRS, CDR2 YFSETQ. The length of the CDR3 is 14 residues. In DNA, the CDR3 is TGCGCCAGCAGTCCAACTCGATCCGGGACAGGGTTGGACTTC. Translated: CASSPTRSGTGLDF.

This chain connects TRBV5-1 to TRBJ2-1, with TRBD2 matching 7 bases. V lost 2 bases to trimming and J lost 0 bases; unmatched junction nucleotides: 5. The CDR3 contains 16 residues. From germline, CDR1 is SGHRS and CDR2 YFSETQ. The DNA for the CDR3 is TGCGCCAGCAGCTTACAGACTAGCCCCTCCTACAATGAGCAGTTCTTC. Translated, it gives CASSLQTSPSYNEQFF.